This T cell receptor beta chain was observed in a study of early T cells in non-severe SARS-CoV-2 infection. The protocol attached unique molecular identifiers to individual cDNA molecules. One entry per CDR3 protein, called by TCRdb with MiXCR from the 5' RACE reads. The table has some 49,000 distinct CDR3 sequences, less than 4.5% seen once. The germline CDR1 and CDR2 sequences are KGHDR and SFDVKD. Trimming pared 4 bases from V and 0 bases from J, leaving 18 bases between. This CDR3 contains 18 residues. The sequence was collected from an adult who was a healthcare worker with PCR-confirmed SARS-CoV-2 infection or an uninfected control (not recorded which). The J gene is TRBJ2-1, the V gene TRBV24-1; a weak D match, TRBD1 (6 bases). Sequencing used whole blood. The CDR3 reads CATSESPGHASSYNEQFF. DNA of the CDR3: TGTGCCACCAGTGAATCTCCGGGACACGCCAGCTCCTACAATGAGCAGTTCTTC.